The 23 T cell receptor beta chains listed next were all sequenced from one sample in a study of early T cells in non-severe SARS-CoV-2 infection. MiXCR was run by TCRdb on the 5' RACE reads, yielding one entry per CDR3 protein. The table records approximately 48,000 distinct CDR3 sequences, approximately 8.5% of them present only once. Sequencing was done on a sample of whole blood. These receptors originate from an adult who was a healthcare worker with PCR-confirmed SARS-CoV-2 infection or an uninfected control (not recorded which).

By frequency in the sample, this clonotype is medium-sized (0.01 to 0.1%). The chain employs TRBV28 and TRBJ2-6; 8 nucleotides agree with TRBD2. Germline V lookup: CDR1 MDHEN, CDR2 SYDVKM. The CDR3 runs to 18 residues. Trimming took 5 bases from V and 4 from J; bases not matched to a gene: 13. CDR3 sequence reads: CASSPPLTGGRGANVLTF. The CDR3 nucleotides read TGTGCCAGCAGTCCTCCCCTAACGGGAGGGCGAGGGGCCAACGTCCTGACTTTC. Based on the CDR3 plus reference TRBV28 and TRBJ2-6, the full variable domain is DVKVTQSSRYLVKRTGEKVFLECVQDMDHENMFWYRQDPGLGLRLIYFSYDVKMKEKGDIPEGYSVSREKKERFSLILESASTNQTSMYLCASSPPLTGGRGANVLTFGAGSRLTVL.

This clonotype was seen repeatedly, ten times or more. The rearrangement uses TRBV24-1 and TRBJ2-3; TRBD1 aligns across 7 bases. The CDR3 totals 14 residues. Germline V gene sequence: CDR1 KGHDR, CDR2 SFDVKD. V was pared by 1 base and J by 4 bases, with 1 base of the junction left unmatched. The CDR3 loop reads CATSDFTGADTQYF. The CDR3 DNA reads as TGTGCCACCAGTGATTTTACAGGGGCAGATACGCAGTATTTT.

This clonotype was counted many times. This rearrangement joins TRBV2 to TRBJ2-1; 8 nucleotides align to TRBD2. The CDR3 has 15 residues. Germline V gives CDR1 SNHLY, CDR2 FYNNEI. V was clipped by 3 bases and J by 6 bases; unmatched bases: 7. The CDR3 DNA sequence: TGTGCCAGCAGTGATTCTCCGGGAGGGCGCAATGAGCAGTTCTTC. It codes for CASSDSPGGRNEQFF.

At least ten counts were recorded for this clonotype. The J gene is TRBJ2-2, the V gene TRBV7-3; D not resolved. Germline CDR1 reads SGHTA; CDR2 reads FQGTGA. Trimming cost V 5 bases and J 5 bases, with 21 bases left between them. The CDR3 is 17 amino acids. For the CDR3, the DNA is TGTGCCAGCAGCCCTCGCGCCGGTACATTTGGGACCGGGGAGCTGTTTTTT. It specifies CASSPRAGTFGTGELFF.

The chain combines TRBV10-3 with TRBJ2-1; 9 positions agree with TRBD1. V was clipped by 3 bases and J by 4 bases; unmatched bases: 4. Per germline, CDR1 ENHRY and CDR2 SYGVKD. The CDR3 runs 15 residues. The CDR3 nucleotides are TGTGCCATCAGTGACCTCGACAGGGGGTACAATGAGCAGTTCTTC. The encoded protein is CAISDLDRGYNEQFF.

This clonotype was found a few times. The chain links TRBV27 to TRBJ2-7, with 8 bases aligning to TRBD1. Germline V gene data show CDR1 as MNHEY and CDR2 as SMNVEV (reference sequence). After removal of 6 bases from V and 2 bases from J, the junction contained 9 bases not matched to a gene. The length of the CDR3 is 15 residues. The CDR3 DNA sequence: TGTGCCAGCAGCGTCAGGACAGGGCATACCTACGAGCAGTACTTC. Translated: CASSVRTGHTYEQYF.

To note about this clonotype: This could be a read error, since a much larger clone is one nucleotide away. The chain carries TRBV29-1 and TRBJ1-1, with a tentative D call TRBD1 (5 bases). Germline V gene data show CDR1 as SQVTM and CDR2 as ANQGSEA. This CDR3 has 13 amino acids. CDR3 sequence reads: CRVDPAGGTEAFF. CDR3 in DNA: TGCAGAGTTGACCCCGCGGGGGGAACTGAAGCTTTCTTT.

This clonotype was counted between two and nine times. The V gene is TRBV7-9, the J gene TRBJ1-1, with D unresolved. V was trimmed by 1 base and J by 11 bases, leaving 11 bases between them. The CDR3 loop spans 12 amino acids. The V gene's germline CDR1 is SEHNR and CDR2 FQNEAQ (reference sequence). This chain's CDR3 is CASSLGPRRAFF. The CDR3 DNA reads TGTGCCAGCAGCTTAGGTCCTCGTAGGGCTTTCTTT.

About this clonotype itself: A junction end diverges from the germline sequence, so it may reflect a read error. V usage is TRBV7-7 and J usage is TRBJ1-1; no reliable D call. This CDR3 spans 16 amino acids. Germline CDR1 reads SSHAT; CDR2 reads FNYEAQ (reference sequence). CDR3 sequence: CASSLGLHKQLAEAFF. The CDR3, as DNA: TGTGCTAGCAGCTTAGGGCTACACAAACAATTAGCTGAAGCTTTCTTT.

At least ten counts were recorded for this clonotype. The chain carries TRBV20-1 and TRBJ1-2, with D uncertain. The germline V gene has CDR1 DFQATT and CDR2 SNEGSKA (reference sequence). The CDR3 runs 14 residues. Trimming removed 3 bases from V and 4 bases from J, with 15 bases in between. The CDR3 nucleotides are TGCAGTGCTAGTGAGGGTAATGTCGGCTATGGCTACACCTTC. Amino acid sequence: CSASEGNVGYGYTF.

This clonotype was recorded many times. The chain has TRBV28 and TRBJ1-2; possible D gene TRBD1, 5 bases. Germline assignment: CDR1 MDHEN and CDR2 SYDVKM. V shed 9 bases and J shed 4 bases, with 12 bases lying between them. The CDR3 sequence is 12 residues long. DNA for the CDR3: TGTGCCAGTCAGGGATCGCGCTATGGCTACACCTTC. This translates into CASQGSRYGYTF.

This clonotype was detected a few times. CDR3 in DNA: TGTGCCAGCAAGAGGACAGGGCTTAACTATGGCTACACCTTC. Amino acid sequence: CASKRTGLNYGYTF. This chain connects TRBV28 to TRBJ1-2; 8 bases match TRBD1. Per germline, CDR1 MDHEN and CDR2 SYDVKM. V was pared by 7 bases and J by 1 base, with 5 bases of the junction left unmatched. The CDR3 covers 14 residues.

This clonotype was seen ten or more times. The V gene is TRBV29-1, the J gene TRBJ2-7; 7 bases are shared with TRBD1. The length of the CDR3 is 13 residues. The V gene end was trimmed by 7 bases and the J gene end by 0 bases; junction bases not matched to a gene: 6. Germline loops: CDR1 SQVTM, CDR2 ANQGSEA. The CDR3 DNA follows: TGCAGCGCACAGGGGTTAAGCTCCTACGAGCAGTACTTC. Protein product: CSAQGLSSYEQYF.

This clonotype was seen a few times. The chain uses TRBV28 and TRBJ1-2; 7 bases agree with TRBD1. J gave up 4 bases and V 2 bases, and 1 base lay outside the gene matches. CDR3 size: 13 residues. From germline, CDR1 is MDHEN and CDR2 SYDVKM. DNA of the CDR3: TGTGCCAGCAGTTTAGGGACAGCCTATGGCTACACCTTC. As protein: CASSLGTAYGYTF.

With respect to this clonotype: It may be a read error: a sequence one base away is much more abundant. The V call is TRBV18, the J call TRBJ1-2, with D tentatively TRBD1 (5 bases). CDR1 KGHSH and CDR2 LQKENI come from the germline V gene. This CDR3 has 14 residues. CDR3 region: CVSSRQQDYYGYTF. The CDR3 DNA sequence: TGTGTCAGCTCACGACAACAGGACTACTATGGCTACACCTTC.

V and J are TRBV12-3 or TRBV12-4 and TRBJ2-2; 9 nucleotides line up with TRBD1. The V segment lost 10 bases and the J segment 4 bases; nucleotides outside the gene matches: 7. This CDR3 region has 14 residues. Here the CDR3 DNA reads TGTGCCACCCGGACAGGGGTGGCCACCGGGGAGCTGTTTTTT. This gives the protein CATRTGVATGELFF.

The rearrangement uses TRBV6-1 and TRBJ2-3; 8 bases align to TRBD1. From germline, CDR1 is MNHNS and CDR2 SASEGT. J lost 3 bases, V lost 5 bases, and 7 bases had no gene match. CDR3 length equals 15 residues. The CDR3, as DNA: TGTGCCAGCAGTCCGACAGGGGCAGTTACAGATACGCAGTATTTT. It translates to CASSPTGAVTDTQYF.

At least ten counts were recorded for this clonotype. The rearrangement links TRBV28 to TRBJ2-2, with TRBD2 as a possible D gene (5 bases). The germline V gene has CDR1 MDHEN and CDR2 SYDVKM. The germline V and J ends were trimmed by 6 bases and 6 bases, with 26 bases remaining between them. This CDR3 contains 18 residues. Here the CDR3 reads CASSSSGVASSHPGELFF. The DNA of the CDR3 is TGTGCCAGCAGCTCTAGTGGAGTAGCGTCCTCGCACCCCGGGGAGCTGTTTTTT.

This clonotype was seen at least ten times. The chain employs TRBV5-1 and TRBJ2-5; TRBD2 might be the D (5 bases). The CDR3 consists of 16 residues. Germline V gene sequence: CDR1 SGHRS, CDR2 YFSETQ. Trimming shortened V by 1 base and J by 1 base, and 14 bases separated the two germline ends. CDR3 coding DNA: TGCGCCAGCAGCTTGATGCCCGTGAGGGCCCAAGAGACCCAGTACTTC. Translating it yields CASSLMPVRAQETQYF.

This clonotype has at least ten counts. The chain uses TRBV14 and TRBJ2-7, with D tentatively TRBD1 (6 bases). Germline CDR1 SGHDN, CDR2 FVKESK. V was shortened by 0 bases and J by 3 bases, with 15 bases between the two germline ends. The CDR3 contains 16 residues. The CDR3 DNA reads TGTGCCAGCAGCCAAGACCCCTCCGGACAGTACTACGAGCAGTACTTC. Translated, it gives CASSQDPSGQYYEQYF.

CDR3 coding DNA: TGTGCCAGCTCGCTACAGGGAAAGGATTCACCCCTCCACTTT. Its protein is CASSLQGKDSPLHF. V is TRBV18 and J is TRBJ1-6; weak D call: TRBD1 (6 bases). Trimming cost V 6 bases and J 8 bases, with 14 bases left between them. This CDR3 contains 14 residues. CDR1 is KGHSH, CDR2 LQKENI, per germline.

The rearrangement uses TRBV12-3 or TRBV12-4 and TRBJ2-6; 7 nucleotides align to TRBD2. The CDR3 runs 19 residues. The V segment lost 7 bases and the J segment 0 bases; nucleotides outside the gene matches: 15. The CDR3 spells CASIELGLPNHSGANVLTF. CDR3 sequence (DNA): TGTGCCAGCATTGAACTGGGACTACCCAATCACTCTGGGGCCAACGTCCTGACTTTC.

This clonotype has a count of ten or more. The chain combines TRBV29-1 with TRBJ2-1; D is uncertain. V lost 0 bases and J lost 0, with 15 bases in between. CDR3 length equals 17 residues. Germline CDR1 SQVTM, CDR2 ANQGSEA. CDR3 sequence: CSVEDRSRKSSYNEQFF. The CDR3 DNA is TGCAGCGTTGAAGATCGGTCGCGGAAGAGCTCCTACAATGAGCAGTTCTTC.